These 30 T cell receptor beta chains share one sample of origin, sequenced in a study of cytomegalovirus exposure and HLA in healthy donors. Use of 60 Vbeta and 13 Jbeta primers characterized the PCR. Here immunoSEQ multiplex PCR was the method, and the copy in TCRdb shows in-frame clones only, minus some. The table includes 190,000 or so clones, approximately 85% detected once. The specimen was PBMCs. The receptors shown here come from a woman between 50 and 59 years old in good health and CMV-seropositive.

The chain links TRBV11-2 to TRBJ2-2; possibly TRBD2 for D (5 bases). The CDR3 contains 18 residues. V was shortened by 2 bases and J by 1 base, with 17 bases between the two germline ends. CDR1 and CDR2 (germline): SGHAT, FQNNGV. In DNA, the CDR3 is TGTGCCAGCAGCTTATGGAGGTTAGGGCAGCTGAACACCGGGGAGCTGTTTTTT. Translation gives CASSLWRLGQLNTGELFF. Filled out from reference TRBV11-2 and TRBJ2-2, the complete variable domain reads EAGVAQSPRYKIIEKRQSVAFWCNPISGHATLYWYQQILGQGPKLLIQFQNNGVVDDSQLPKDRFSAERLKGVDSTLKIQPAKLEDSAVYLCASSLWRLGQLNTGELFFGEGSRLTVL.

The chain carries TRBV11-2 and TRBJ2-7, with TRBD1 identical over 7 bases. Germline V lookup: CDR1 SGHAT, CDR2 FQNNGV. This CDR3 has 14 amino acids. The trim removed 5 bases at V and 1 base at J, leaving 5 bases unmatched. CDR3 amino acids: CASSTTTGSYEQYF. The CDR3 DNA reads TGTGCCAGCAGCACAACGACAGGGTCCTACGAGCAGTACTTC.

The chain combines TRBV6-1 with TRBJ2-2, with a tentative D call TRBD1 (6 bases). Trimming removed 4 bases from V and 1 base from J, with 10 bases in between. The germline gives CDR1 MNHNS, CDR2 SASEGT. The CDR3 is made up of 15 amino acids. CDR3 bases: TGTGCCAGCAGTGGTAACAGGGAGAACACCGGGGAGCTGTTTTTT. It yields the protein CASSGNRENTGELFF.

V is TRBV4-3 and J is TRBJ2-1; 8 bases line up with TRBD2. CDR3 length: 16 amino acids. V lost 3 bases to trimming and J lost 3 bases; unmatched junction nucleotides: 7. From germline, CDR1 is LGHNA and CDR2 YSLEER. The CDR3 DNA follows: TGCGCCAGCAGCCACGCTGGGGGACTAGGCTACAATGAGCAGTTCTTC. Residues: CASSHAGGLGYNEQFF.

This chain connects TRBV6-5 to TRBJ1-2; tentative D call: TRBD1 (5 bases). The CDR3 is 13 amino acids. CDR1 is MNHEY, CDR2 SVGAGI, per germline. The ends were cut back, 4 bases at V and 3 bases at J, with 9 bases in the middle. The CDR3, as DNA: TGTGCCAGCAGTTTAGACAGCTACTATGGCTACACCTTC. Its translation: CASSLDSYYGYTF.

This sequence joins TRBV25-1 and TRBJ1-4, with D possibly being TRBD1 (6 bases). Germline V gives CDR1 MGHDK, CDR2 SYGVNS. The CDR3 is 15 amino acids. Trimming took off 4 bases at V and 7 bases at J, with 16 bases between the two ends. The DNA of the CDR3 is TGTGCCAGCAGTGGGGGTTGGGGGGGCGGTGAAAAACTGTTTTTT. As protein: CASSGGWGGGEKLFF. Variable domain in full (rest from reference TRBV25-1 and TRBJ1-4): EADIYQTPRYLVIGTGKKITLECSQTMGHDKMYWYQQDPGMELHLIHYSYGVNSTEKGDLSSESTVSRIRTEHFPLTLESARPSHTSQYLCASSGGWGGGEKLFFGSGTQLSVL.

V usage is TRBV30 and J usage is TRBJ1-1; 10 bases fit TRBD1. Germline values: CDR1 GTSNPN, CDR2 SVGIG (reference sequence). The CDR3 totals 13 residues. The V and J ends lost 4 bases and 10 bases, in that order; junction bases with no gene match: 9. DNA for the CDR3: TGTGCCTGGACCCCTGGCGGGACAGGGGTAGCTTTCTTT. It specifies CAWTPGGTGVAFF.

The chain recombines TRBV28 with TRBJ1-5, with D possibly TRBD1 on 5 matching bases. The CDR3 covers 13 residues. Germline V lookup: CDR1 MDHEN, CDR2 SYDVKM. Trimming stripped 3 bases from V and 5 bases from J, with 8 bases between. CDR3 sequence: CASSFSGYQPQHF. The CDR3 nucleotides are TGTGCCAGCAGTTTTTCAGGGTATCAGCCCCAGCATTTT.

Comments on this clone: The sample has other DNA sequences that encode this CDR3 too. The rearrangement joins TRBV28 to TRBJ2-7; 7 bases are shared with TRBD1. The CDR3 runs to 14 residues. Germline CDR1 MDHEN, CDR2 SYDVKM. The J segment lost 1 base and the V segment lost 6 bases, leaving 6 bases of the junction unmatched. The CDR3 DNA sequence: TGTGCCAGCAGCCCCCGGACAGGATCCTACGAGCAGTACTTC. As protein: CASSPRTGSYEQYF.

V gene TRBV18 combines with J gene TRBJ2-3; maybe TRBD1 (5 bases). The CDR3 contains 16 residues. Per the germline V gene, CDR1 is KGHSH and CDR2 is LQKENI. V lost 5 bases and J 4 bases, leaving 19 bases between the germline ends. The chain's CDR3 is CASSTRAQRGPDTQYF. The DNA for the CDR3 is TGTGCCAGCTCAACACGGGCCCAAAGGGGCCCAGATACGCAGTATTTT.

V is TRBV19 and J is TRBJ2-1; D might be TRBD2 (6 bases). With 5 bases removed from V and 6 bases from J, the gap between germline ends came to 14 bases. The CDR3 spans 14 residues. Germline loops: CDR1 LNHDA, CDR2 SQIVND (reference sequence). In DNA, the CDR3 is TGTGCCAGTAGTCGTTTTGGCGGGGCCAATGAGCAGTTCTTC. Amino acid sequence: CASSRFGGANEQFF.

The chain employs TRBV6-1 and TRBJ2-1; possibly TRBD2 for D (6 bases). V shed 6 bases and J shed 9 bases, with 15 bases lying between them. There are 13 residues in the CDR3. The germline V gene has CDR1 MNHNS and CDR2 SASEGT. The CDR3 loop is CASRLAGFSEQFF. The DNA of the CDR3 is TGTGCCAGCAGACTAGCCGGTTTCTCTGAGCAGTTCTTC.

V gene TRBV6-1 combines with J gene TRBJ1-4; 9 nucleotides align to TRBD1. Trimming removed 4 bases from V and 3 bases from J; junction bases left unmatched: 18. The CDR3 contains 20 residues. Looked up from germline, CDR1 is MNHNS and CDR2 is SASEGT. The CDR3 nucleotides read TGTGCCAGCAGTGGCCCCACGGGACAGGGAACCTCCTCGTCTAATGAAAAACTGTTTTTT. Amino acids: CASSGPTGQGTSSSNEKLFF.

The genes are TRBV18 and TRBJ2-2; weak D call: TRBD1 (7 bases). The V end was cut by 2 bases, the J end by 4 bases, with 17 bases between. This CDR3 has 17 amino acids. Germline CDR1 and CDR2: KGHSH and LQKENI. The CDR3: CASSPSRLQGGTGELFF. The DNA for the CDR3 is TGTGCCAGCTCACCATCAAGGCTCCAGGGGGGCACCGGGGAGCTGTTTTTT.

The rearrangement joins TRBV30 to TRBJ2-1; 11 nucleotides line up with TRBD2. CDR1 is GTSNPN and CDR2 is SVGIG in the germline V gene (reference sequence). V shed 5 bases, J shed 9 bases, and the junction held 6 bases outside the gene matches. This CDR3 region has 13 residues. The CDR3 sequence: CAWSTGTSGEQFF. CDR3 nucleotide sequence: TGTGCCTGGTCGACCGGGACTAGCGGTGAGCAGTTCTTC.

The sample holds one count of this clone. The chain is built from TRBV5-1 and TRBJ2-7; a possible D gene is TRBD2 (6 bases). CDR1 and CDR2 from the germline V gene are SGHRS and YFSETQ. There are 15 residues in the CDR3. V lost 0 bases to trimming and J lost 3 bases, with 13 bases between them. The chain's CDR3 is CASSLAGTGIYEQYF. The CDR3 DNA reads TGCGCCAGCAGCTTGGCCGGGACTGGGATCTACGAGCAGTACTTC. Variable domain in full (rest from reference TRBV5-1 and TRBJ2-7): KAGVTQTPRYLIKTRGQQVTLSCSPISGHRSVSWYQQTPGQGLQFLFEYFSETQRNKGNFPGRFSGRQFSNSRSEMNVSTLELGDSALYLCASSLAGTGIYEQYFGPGTRLTVT.

V gene TRBV5-1 combines with J gene TRBJ2-5; 8 positions match TRBD2. V dropped 0 bases and J dropped 5; count of bases not matched to a gene: 6. CDR1 is SGHRS and CDR2 is YFSETQ in the germline V gene. The CDR3 contains 15 residues. Written as DNA, the CDR3 is TGCGCCAGCAGCTTGGAGAGCGGGGGCCGGGAGACCCAGTACTTC. As protein: CASSLESGGRETQYF.

A single count supports this clone. The chain couples TRBV14 to TRBJ2-7; TRBD2 aligns across 13 bases. This CDR3 spans 14 amino acids. The V gene end was trimmed by 4 bases and the J gene end by 8 bases; junction bases not matched to a gene: 5. CDR1 and CDR2 from the germline V gene are SGHDN and FVKESK. The CDR3 nucleotides are TGTGCCAGCAGCCCGACGGGACTAGCGGGGAAGCAGTACTTC. Encoded protein: CASSPTGLAGKQYF.

The V gene is TRBV2, the J gene TRBJ1-3; no clear D gene. CDR1 and CDR2 from the germline V gene are SNHLY and FYNNEI. Deletions cut 8 bases from V and 0 bases from J, with 8 bases between. The length of the CDR3 is 13 residues. CDR3 amino acids: CASVRGSGNTIYF. CDR3 DNA sequence: TGTGCCAGCGTGAGAGGCTCTGGAAACACCATATATTTT.

The V call is TRBV6-1, the J call TRBJ2-1; the match to TRBD2 covers 9 bases. The CDR3 is 15 residues long. Trimming at V came to 1 base and at J to 4 bases, leaving 2 bases not matched to a gene. Germline V lookup: CDR1 MNHNS, CDR2 SASEGT. The DNA for the CDR3 is TGTGCCAGCAGTGAAGGACTAGCGGTTTACAATGAGCAGTTCTTC. It is translated as CASSEGLAVYNEQFF.

The rearrangement links TRBV9 to TRBJ1-2, with TRBD1 matching over 8 bases. The germline V gene encodes CDR1 SGDLS and CDR2 YYNGEE. V was clipped by 2 bases and J by 6 bases; unmatched bases: 9. The CDR3 totals 15 residues. The CDR3 DNA sequence: TGTGCCAGCAGCGTGACAGGGGAGTCGAGTAATGGCTACACCTTC. This sequence encodes CASSVTGESSNGYTF.

J is TRBJ2-1 and V is TRBV21-1; the table's TRBD2 call for D was not verified on the DNA. TRBV21-1 is listed as a pseudogene. The CDR3 length is 18 residues. In DNA, the CDR3 is TGTGCCAGCAGCACCTCCCCTTGGACTAGCGGGTCCTACAATGAGCAGTTCTTC. Translation: CASSTSPWTSGSYNEQFF.

This clone was picked up one time. The V call is TRBV28, the J call TRBJ2-7; TRBD1 might be the D (5 bases). The CDR3 length is 14 residues. The V end was cut by 2 bases, the J end by 2 bases, with 10 bases between. CDR1 MDHEN and CDR2 SYDVKM come from the germline V gene. CDR3 nucleotides: TGTGCCAGCAGTTTACCCAGGGAAGCCTACGAGCAGTACTTC. Translated: CASSLPREAYEQYF.

A few counts support this clone. The gene calls are TRBV6-5 and TRBJ1-2, with D unresolved. The V gene's germline CDR1 is MNHEY and CDR2 SVGAGI. This CDR3 has 15 residues. The V end was cut by 6 bases, the J end by 0 bases, with 14 bases between. The CDR3, as DNA: TGTGCCAGCAGCCTCAATGCGGGAACTAACTATGGCTACACCTTC. Its protein is CASSLNAGTNYGYTF.

The J gene is TRBJ2-3, the V gene TRBV28, with 9 bases fitting TRBD1. The germline V gene has CDR1 MDHEN and CDR2 SYDVKM. With 7 bases clipped from V and 4 bases from J, the junction kept 6 bases outside the gene matches. The CDR3 is made up of 14 amino acids. CDR3: CASTPGQGPDTQYF. In DNA, the CDR3 is TGTGCCAGCACCCCGGGACAGGGACCAGATACGCAGTATTTT.

V usage is TRBV29-1 and J usage is TRBJ1-2, with no clear D. The CDR3 spans 12 residues. V shed 7 bases and J shed 2 bases, with 11 bases lying between them. Germline loops: CDR1 SQVTM, CDR2 ANQGSEA. CDR3 amino acids: CSAGGRNYGYTF. The CDR3 nucleotides are TGCAGCGCCGGCGGGAGAAACTATGGCTACACCTTC.

CDR3 sequence reads: CASTTGAGGPSDEQFF. CDR3 sequence (DNA): TGCGCCAGCACCACTGGGGCGGGGGGTCCCTCGGATGAGCAGTTCTTC. This chain uses TRBV5-1 with TRBJ2-1, with TRBD2 matching over 8 bases. The trim removed 6 bases at V and 8 bases at J, leaving 16 bases unmatched. This CDR3 has 16 residues. Per the germline V gene, CDR1 is SGHRS and CDR2 is YFSETQ. The whole variable domain, filled in from reference TRBV5-1 and TRBJ2-1, reads KAGVTQTPRYLIKTRGQQVTLSCSPISGHRSVSWYQQTPGQGLQFLFEYFSETQRNKGNFPGRFSGRQFSNSRSEMNVSTLELGDSALYLCASTTGAGGPSDEQFFGPGTRLTVL.

The gene calls are TRBV5-1 and TRBJ2-3, with 9 bases that match TRBD2. The V gene's germline CDR1 is SGHRS and CDR2 YFSETQ. This CDR3 region has 17 residues. Germline trimming cut 4 bases from V and 3 bases from J; bases unmatched to any gene: 12. This CDR3 is CASSPKGLAVKTDTQYF. For the CDR3, the DNA is TGCGCCAGCAGCCCGAAGGGACTAGCTGTAAAAACAGATACGCAGTATTTT.

On this clone itself: A read error may account for a junction end that differs from germline. The rearrangement uses TRBV7-9 and TRBJ2-5; 9 bases match TRBD2. Germline assignment: CDR1 SEHNR and CDR2 FQNEAQ (reference sequence). The CDR3 sequence is 15 residues long. The CDR3 coding sequence is TGTTCCAGCAGCCGGACTAGCGCCAACAAGGAGACCCAGTACTTC. It translates to CSSSRTSANKETQYF.

This chain connects TRBV27 to TRBJ2-6, with D maybe TRBD1 (6 bases). The V end was cut by 6 bases, the J end by 0 bases, with 15 bases between. This CDR3 is built from 17 residues. Looked up from germline, CDR1 is MNHEY and CDR2 is SMNVEV (reference sequence). The CDR3 DNA reads as TGTGCCAGCAGCCGGACAGCATTCATCTCTGGGGCCAACGTCCTGACTTTC. Its translation is CASSRTAFISGANVLTF.